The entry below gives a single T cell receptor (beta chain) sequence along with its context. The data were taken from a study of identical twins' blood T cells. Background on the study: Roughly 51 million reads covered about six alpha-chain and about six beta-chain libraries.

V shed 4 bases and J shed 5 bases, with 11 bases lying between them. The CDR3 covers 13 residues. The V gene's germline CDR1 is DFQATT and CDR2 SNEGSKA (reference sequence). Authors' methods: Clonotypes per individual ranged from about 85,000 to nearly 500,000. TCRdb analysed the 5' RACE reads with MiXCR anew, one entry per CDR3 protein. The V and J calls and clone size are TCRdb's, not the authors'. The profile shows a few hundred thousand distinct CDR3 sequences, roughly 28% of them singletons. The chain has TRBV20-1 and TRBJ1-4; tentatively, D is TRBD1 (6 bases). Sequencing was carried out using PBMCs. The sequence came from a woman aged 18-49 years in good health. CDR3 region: CSAKTGENEKLFF. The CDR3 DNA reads TGCAGTGCTAAGACAGGAGAAAATGAAAAACTGTTTTTT.